This paragraph reports one TCR beta chain. In the study's own analysis: By means of reference gene primer amplification, nucleated cell counts were estimated. Assay: immunoSEQ multiplex PCR; the TCRdb copy retains only in-frame clones and omits some. Clone size and the V and J calls come from that table; the DNA yielded D and trimming. The sample lists approximately 200,000 clones, roughly 88% occurring once. The data derive from a study of blood T cell repertoires in COVID-19. About the study: From the United States, Italy and Spain came samples of acute and convalescent COVID-19. The analysed material was cDNA or gDNA that came from T cells, B-cell-depleted T cells, or PBMCs.

V gave up 10 bases and J gave up 0 bases, with 15 bases separating them. Germline assignment: CDR1 MDHEN and CDR2 SYDVKM. The length of the CDR3 is 15 residues. The gene calls are TRBV28 and TRBJ2-2, with a possible D match to TRBD1 (6 bases). The TCR sequence derives from a man in his 60s with acute or convalescent COVID-19. The specimen sequenced was peripheral blood. The CDR3 region has the DNA TGTGCCACCCTAGGGGGTAGGGCGAACACCGGGGAGCTGTTTTTT. It specifies CATLGGRANTGELFF.